This is a list of T cell receptor beta chains from one sample in a study of blood T cell repertoires in COVID-19. Libraries were prepared by immunoSEQ multiplex PCR; TCRdb keeps only in-frame clonotypes and omits some of them. The table records 270,000 or so clones, around 89% of them present only once. The specimen was peripheral blood. The receptors were sampled from a man aged 40-55 years with acute or convalescent COVID-19. Each CDR3 is given with its conserved first and last residue. A D gene is named only where the DNA matches it firmly. Size tells how often a clone was seen (once, few, many) or the class of an expanded clone, and some rows leave it out.

cdr3_aa: CASRSGQGNTEAFF
cdr3_nt: TGTGCCAGCAGATCAGGCCAGGGGAACACTGAAGCTTTCTTT
clone_size: .
d_call: .
v_call: TRBV7-2
j_call: TRBJ1-1

cdr3_aa: CASSYSTDSPLHF
cdr3_nt: TGTGCCAGCAGTTACTCTACGGATTCACCCCTCCACTTT
clone_size: .
d_call: .
v_call: TRBV6-5
j_call: TRBJ1-6

cdr3_aa: CASSLDTSGGDGTGELFF
cdr3_nt: TGTGCCAGCAGCTTGGATACTAGCGGGGGGGATGGCACCGGGGAGCTGTTTTTT
clone_size: .
d_call: TRBD2
v_call: TRBV5-6
j_call: TRBJ2-2

cdr3_aa: CASSVAGTDTQYF
cdr3_nt: TGTGCCAGCAGCGTAGCGGGCACAGATACGCAGTATTTT
clone_size: once
d_call: .
v_call: TRBV9
j_call: TRBJ2-3

cdr3_aa: CASSLAGVYEQYF
cdr3_nt: TGTGCCAGCAGCTTGGCGGGGGTCTACGAGCAGTACTTC
clone_size: .
d_call: .
v_call: TRBV5-4
j_call: TRBJ2-7

cdr3_aa: CATSRDPRGQSEKLFF
cdr3_nt: TGTGCCACCAGCAGAGATCCCAGGGGGCAGAGCGAAAAACTGTTTTTT
clone_size: .
d_call: TRBD1
v_call: TRBV15
j_call: TRBJ1-4

cdr3_aa: CASSEDATLAEQYF
cdr3_nt: TGTGCCAGCAGCGAGGACGCTACCCTAGCCGAGCAGTACTTC
clone_size: .
d_call: .
v_call: TRBV7-9
j_call: TRBJ2-7

cdr3_aa: CASSQDLFGLASLNTEGVF
cdr3_nt: TGCGCCAGCAGCCAAGATCTCTTCGGCCTTGCCAGCCTGAACACTGAAGGGGTCTTT
clone_size: .
d_call: .
v_call: TRBV4-1
j_call: TRBJ1-1

cdr3_aa: CASTLLASGANVLTF
cdr3_nt: TGTGCCAGCACTTTACTCGCCTCCGGGGCCAACGTCCTGACTTTC
clone_size: few
d_call: .
v_call: TRBV2
j_call: TRBJ2-6

cdr3_aa: CAWSRAGDSGNTIYF
cdr3_nt: TGTGCCTGGAGTCGTGCCGGGGACTCTGGAAACACCATATATTTT
clone_size: .
d_call: .
v_call: TRBV30
j_call: TRBJ1-3

cdr3_aa: CASSVEANTIYF
cdr3_nt: TGTGCCAGCAGCGTAGAAGCAAACACCATATATTTT
clone_size: .
d_call: .
v_call: TRBV9
j_call: TRBJ1-3

cdr3_aa: CASSPGIAASFYGYTF
cdr3_nt: TGCGCCAGCAGCCCAGGGATCGCAGCCAGTTTCTATGGCTACACCTTC
clone_size: .
d_call: .
v_call: TRBV5-1
j_call: TRBJ1-2

cdr3_aa: CASSLDSLTEAFF
cdr3_nt: TGTGCCAGCAGCTTAGACAGTTTGACTGAAGCTTTCTTT
clone_size: .
d_call: .
v_call: TRBV7-8
j_call: TRBJ1-1

cdr3_aa: CASSYAGNTEAFF
cdr3_nt: TGTGCCAGCAGTTACGCGGGTAACACTGAAGCTTTCTTT
clone_size: .
d_call: .
v_call: TRBV6-5
j_call: TRBJ1-1

cdr3_aa: CATSRDIGRLNYGYTF
cdr3_nt: TGTGCCACCAGCAGAGATATTGGCAGGCTTAACTATGGCTACACCTTC
clone_size: .
d_call: .
v_call: TRBV15
j_call: TRBJ1-2

cdr3_aa: CASSGAAEEEKLFF
cdr3_nt: TGTGCCAGCAGTGGGGCCGCGGAGGAGGAAAAACTGTTTTTT
clone_size: .
d_call: .
v_call: TRBV2
j_call: TRBJ1-4

cdr3_aa: CASSWQGAGEQFF
cdr3_nt: TGTGCCAGCAGCTGGCAGGGGGCTGGCGAGCAGTTCTTC
clone_size: once
d_call: TRBD1
v_call: TRBV25-1
j_call: TRBJ2-1

cdr3_aa: CASSYSIEANGYTF
cdr3_nt: TGTGCCAGCAGTTACTCGATTGAGGCTAATGGCTACACCTTC
clone_size: .
d_call: .
v_call: TRBV6-5
j_call: TRBJ1-2

cdr3_aa: CASSRSRGTEAFF
cdr3_nt: TGTGCCAGCAGCCGGTCTCGAGGGACTGAAGCTTTCTTT
clone_size: .
d_call: .
v_call: TRBV9
j_call: TRBJ1-1

cdr3_aa: CASRSQPGGEQFF
cdr3_nt: TGTGCCAGCAGGTCCCAACCCGGGGGGGAGCAGTTCTTC
clone_size: .
d_call: TRBD2
v_call: TRBV2
j_call: TRBJ2-1

cdr3_aa: CATSPRGDEQFF
cdr3_nt: TGTGCCACCAGCCCTAGGGGCGATGAGCAGTTCTTC
clone_size: .
d_call: .
v_call: TRBV24-1
j_call: TRBJ2-1

cdr3_aa: CASSLVGRDGYTF
cdr3_nt: TGTGCCAGCAGCTTAGTGGGGCGGGACGGCTACACCTTC
clone_size: .
d_call: .
v_call: TRBV7-6
j_call: TRBJ1-2

cdr3_aa: CASSYSKWGLPYEQYF
cdr3_nt: TGTGCCAGCAGTTACTCGAAGTGGGGCCTGCCCTACGAGCAGTACTTC
clone_size: .
d_call: .
v_call: TRBV6-2/TRBV6-3
j_call: TRBJ2-7

cdr3_aa: CASSPTGDYEQYF
cdr3_nt: TGTGCCAGCAGCCCGACAGGGGACTACGAGCAGTACTTC
clone_size: .
d_call: TRBD1
v_call: TRBV7-3
j_call: TRBJ2-7

cdr3_aa: CASSSHWTGNNEQFF
cdr3_nt: TGTGCCAGCAGCTCACATTGGACAGGGAACAATGAGCAGTTCTTC
clone_size: few
d_call: TRBD1
v_call: TRBV7-9
j_call: TRBJ2-1

cdr3_aa: CASSLIGVEKLFF
cdr3_nt: TGTGCCAGCAGCTTGATCGGGGTGGAAAAACTGTTTTTT
clone_size: .
d_call: .
v_call: TRBV5-5
j_call: TRBJ1-4

cdr3_aa: CATSELAGGPSTGELFF
cdr3_nt: TGTGCCACCAGTGAACTAGCGGGGGGCCCGAGCACCGGGGAGCTGTTTTTT
clone_size: .
d_call: TRBD2
v_call: TRBV24-1
j_call: TRBJ2-2

cdr3_aa: CASSFSKGTGGNEKLFF
cdr3_nt: TGTGCCAGCAGTTTTAGTAAGGGGACAGGGGGCAATGAAAAACTGTTTTTT
clone_size: once
d_call: TRBD1
v_call: TRBV27
j_call: TRBJ1-4

cdr3_aa: CASQRQGAGANVLTF
cdr3_nt: TGTGCCAGCCAAAGGCAGGGGGCTGGGGCCAACGTCCTGACTTTC
clone_size: .
d_call: TRBD1
v_call: TRBV6-5
j_call: TRBJ2-6

cdr3_aa: CASSLDIRNYGYTF
cdr3_nt: TGTGCCAGCAGTTTAGACATTCGAAACTATGGCTACACCTTC
clone_size: .
d_call: .
v_call: TRBV6-6
j_call: TRBJ1-2

cdr3_aa: CASSFLDRGDYGYTF
cdr3_nt: TGCGCCAGCAGCTTCCTGGACAGGGGTGACTATGGCTACACCTTC
clone_size: .
d_call: TRBD1
v_call: TRBV5-1
j_call: TRBJ1-2

cdr3_aa: CAWTLGQGTRTEAFF
cdr3_nt: TGTGCCTGGACCCTCGGACAGGGTACAAGGACTGAAGCTTTCTTT
clone_size: .
d_call: TRBD1
v_call: TRBV30
j_call: TRBJ1-1

cdr3_aa: CASSLGGIDQPQHF
cdr3_nt: TGCGCCAGCAGCTTGGGAGGGATTGATCAGCCCCAGCATTTT
clone_size: .
d_call: .
v_call: TRBV5-1
j_call: TRBJ1-5

cdr3_aa: CATSDPGTGGNEQFF
cdr3_nt: TGTGCCACCAGTGATCCCGGGACGGGGGGCAATGAACAGTTCTTC
clone_size: .
d_call: .
v_call: TRBV24-1
j_call: TRBJ2-1

cdr3_aa: CASSLRGGDSPLHF
cdr3_nt: TGTGCCAGCAGCTTGCGGGGCGGGGATTCACCCCTCCACTTT
clone_size: once
d_call: .
v_call: TRBV5-8
j_call: TRBJ1-6

cdr3_aa: CASSMYTPGQDNEQFF
cdr3_nt: TGTGCCAGCAGCATGTACACACCGGGACAGGATAATGAGCAGTTCTTC
clone_size: .
d_call: TRBD1
v_call: TRBV11-3
j_call: TRBJ2-1

cdr3_aa: CASSLKWNTEAFF
cdr3_nt: TGTGCCAGCAGCCTCAAATGGAACACTGAAGCTTTCTTT
clone_size: .
d_call: .
v_call: TRBV14
j_call: TRBJ1-1

cdr3_aa: CASSLAETGSTDTQYF
cdr3_nt: TGTGCCAGCAGCTTAGCGGAGACGGGTAGCACAGATACGCAGTATTTT
clone_size: .
d_call: .
v_call: TRBV7-8
j_call: TRBJ2-3

cdr3_aa: CATRRALNEKLFF
cdr3_nt: TGCGCCACCAGGAGGGCCCTAAATGAAAAACTGTTTTTT
clone_size: .
d_call: .
v_call: TRBV5-1
j_call: TRBJ1-4

cdr3_aa: CASRARKGAINQPQHF
cdr3_nt: TGTGCCAGCAGGGCCCGGAAGGGGGCCATCAATCAGCCCCAGCATTTT
clone_size: few
d_call: TRBD1
v_call: TRBV2
j_call: TRBJ1-5

cdr3_aa: CASRPLRGGQPQHF
cdr3_nt: TGTGCCAGCAGGCCCCTTCGGGGGGGCCAGCCCCAGCATTTT
clone_size: .
d_call: .
v_call: TRBV27
j_call: TRBJ1-5

cdr3_aa: CASSPSGQGAEKLFF
cdr3_nt: TGTGCCAGCAGCCCTTCGGGACAGGGGGCTGAAAAACTGTTTTTT
clone_size: .
d_call: TRBD1
v_call: TRBV5-6
j_call: TRBJ1-4

cdr3_aa: CASGGAGNEQFF
cdr3_nt: TGTGCCAGCGGGGGGGCCGGCAATGAGCAGTTCTTC
clone_size: .
d_call: .
v_call: TRBV12-3/TRBV12-4
j_call: TRBJ2-1

cdr3_aa: CASSNSGQGIRANVLTF
cdr3_nt: TGTGCCAGTAGCAATTCTGGGCAGGGTATAAGGGCCAACGTCCTGACTTTC
clone_size: .
d_call: .
v_call: TRBV19
j_call: TRBJ2-6

cdr3_aa: CASSIVHREAKNIQYF
cdr3_nt: TGTGCCAGTAGTATAGTTCACAGGGAAGCCAAAAACATTCAGTACTTC
clone_size: .
d_call: .
v_call: TRBV19
j_call: TRBJ2-4

cdr3_aa: CASSLVLTHNTEAFF
cdr3_nt: TGTGCCAGCAGCTTAGTTCTGACACACAACACTGAAGCTTTCTTT
clone_size: .
d_call: .
v_call: TRBV7-2
j_call: TRBJ1-1